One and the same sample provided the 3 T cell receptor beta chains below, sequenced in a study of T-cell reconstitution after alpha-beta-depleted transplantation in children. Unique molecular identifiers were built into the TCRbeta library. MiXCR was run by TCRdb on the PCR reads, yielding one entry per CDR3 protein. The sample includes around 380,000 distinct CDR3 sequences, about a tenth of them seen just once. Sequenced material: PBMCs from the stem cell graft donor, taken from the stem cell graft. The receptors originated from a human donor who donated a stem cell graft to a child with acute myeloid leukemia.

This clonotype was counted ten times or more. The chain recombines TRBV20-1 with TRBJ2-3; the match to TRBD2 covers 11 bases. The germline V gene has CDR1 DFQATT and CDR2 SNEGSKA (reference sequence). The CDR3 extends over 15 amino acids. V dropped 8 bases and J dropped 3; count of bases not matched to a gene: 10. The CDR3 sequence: CSLNRLAGNTDTQYF. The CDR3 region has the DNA TGCAGTTTAAACCGACTAGCGGGAAATACAGATACGCAGTATTTT.

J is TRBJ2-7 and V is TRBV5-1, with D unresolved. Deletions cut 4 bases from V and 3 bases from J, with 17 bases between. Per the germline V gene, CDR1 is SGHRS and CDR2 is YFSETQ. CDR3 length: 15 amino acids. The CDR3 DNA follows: TGCGCCAGCAGCCGATTCGACTCTAACCTCTACGAGCAGTACTTC. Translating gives CASSRFDSNLYEQYF.

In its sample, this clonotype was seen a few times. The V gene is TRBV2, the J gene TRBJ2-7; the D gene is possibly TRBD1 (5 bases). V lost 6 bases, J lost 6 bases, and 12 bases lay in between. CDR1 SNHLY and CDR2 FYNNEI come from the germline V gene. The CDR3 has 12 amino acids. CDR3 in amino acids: CASRAPGFEQYF. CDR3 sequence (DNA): TGTGCCAGCAGAGCGCCAGGGTTCGAGCAGTACTTC.